One sample yielded the 19 T cell receptor beta chains listed below, sequenced in a study of spatial heterogeneity in lung cancer. As to time point: sample taken at primary tumor resection. The input material, whole RNA from tumor, nontumor lung or frozen PBMC, was sequenced unsorted. A single record per CDR3 protein comes from TCRdb applying MiXCR to the 5' RACE reads. The repertoire includes more than 30,000 distinct CDR3 sequences, around 5.8% of them detected once, and approximately 10% sits in the top ten. The sample was PBMCs, taken at surgery. All receptors derive from a male donor with early-stage non-small cell lung cancer.

This clonotype occurred a few times. The chain is built from TRBV7-6 and TRBJ1-1; TRBD1 is a possible D gene (5 bases). This CDR3 has 18 residues. CDR1 and CDR2 (germline): SGHVS, FNYEAQ. V lost 2 bases and J lost 4, with 23 bases in between. The DNA for the CDR3 is TGTGCCAGCAGCTTATTGGAGGCCCGGGTACAGGAAATCACTGAAGCTTTCTTT. It encodes CASSLLEARVQEITEAFF.

The rearrangement links TRBV6-1 to TRBJ1-2, with TRBD1 as a possible D gene (6 bases). Trimming cost V 0 bases and J 8 bases, with 13 bases left between them. Germline V lookup: CDR1 MNHNS, CDR2 SASEGT. The CDR3 covers 14 residues. The CDR3 here is CASSEAKGGLGYTF. The CDR3 DNA reads TGTGCCAGCAGTGAAGCGAAGGGGGGGCTCGGCTACACCTTC.

At least ten counts were recorded for this clonotype. The rearrangement joins TRBV10-3 to TRBJ1-3, with TRBD1 identical over 7 bases. Germline CDR1 reads ENHRY; CDR2 reads SYGVKD. Trimming removed 6 bases from V and 0 bases from J; junction bases left unmatched: 2. The length of the CDR3 is 14 residues. The CDR3 reads CAIRGDSSGNTIYF. CDR3 coding DNA: TGTGCCATCAGAGGGGACAGCTCTGGAAACACCATATATTTT.

In its sample, this clonotype was seen many times. The chain carries TRBV11-3 and TRBJ2-7; the match to TRBD2 covers 16 bases. The CDR3 is made up of 17 amino acids. The V gene end was trimmed by 0 bases and the J gene end by 6 bases; junction bases not matched to a gene: 5. Per germline, CDR1 SGHNT and CDR2 YENEEA. CDR3 sequence reads: CASSLEGLAGGLAEQYF. The CDR3 DNA reads TGTGCCAGCAGCTTAGAGGGACTAGCGGGGGGGCTGGCCGAGCAGTACTTC.

This clonotype appeared a few times. The chain is built from TRBV5-1 and TRBJ1-6, with 9 bases identical to TRBD1. Germline V CDR1 and CDR2: SGHRS, YFSETQ. Germline trimming cut 2 bases from V and 6 bases from J; bases unmatched to any gene: 3. The CDR3 length is 15 residues. CDR3: CASSFVTGGNSPLHF. The DNA of the CDR3 is TGCGCCAGCAGCTTTGTGACAGGGGGTAATTCACCCCTCCACTTT. The full variable domain, completed using reference TRBV5-1 and TRBJ1-6, is KAGVTQTPRYLIKTRGQQVTLSCSPISGHRSVSWYQQTPGQGLQFLFEYFSETQRNKGNFPGRFSGRQFSNSRSEMNVSTLELGDSALYLCASSFVTGGNSPLHFGNGTRLTVT.

A few counts support this clonotype. This chain connects TRBV24-1 to TRBJ2-7; tentative D call: TRBD2 (5 bases). Germline CDR1 and CDR2: KGHDR and SFDVKD. Trimming pared 10 bases from V and 0 bases from J, leaving 18 bases between. CDR3 length equals 15 residues. In nucleotides, the CDR3 is TGTGCCACAGGAGATACGGGGTCCCCCTCCTACGAGCAGTACTTC. Translating it yields CATGDTGSPSYEQYF.

This clonotype was seen ten or more times. The rearrangement joins TRBV29-1 to TRBJ1-1; unclear D gene. The length of the CDR3 is 10 residues. In germline, CDR1 is SQVTM, CDR2 ANQGSEA. The V and J ends lost 4 bases and 6 bases respectively, with 6 bases between them. CDR3 sequence: CSVVGAEAFF. The CDR3 DNA reads as TGCAGCGTTGTTGGGGCTGAAGCTTTCTTT.

This clonotype was seen many times. The chain links TRBV7-2 to TRBJ1-4, with 10 bases that match TRBD1. Germline V gene lookup returns CDR1 SGHTA and CDR2 FQGNSA. CDR3 length: 15 amino acids. The ends lost 4 bases at V and 10 bases at J; junction bases unmatched: 9. CDR3: CASSSRPTGGGKLFF. Here the CDR3 DNA reads TGTGCCAGCAGCTCCCGTCCGACAGGGGGCGGAAAACTGTTTTTT.

This clonotype was counted ten times or more. The chain is built from TRBV7-2 and TRBJ1-6; no firm D call. Germline CDR1 SGHTA, CDR2 FQGNSA. The CDR3 has 14 residues. Trimming took off 5 bases at V and 8 bases at J, with 13 bases between the two ends. The CDR3 coding sequence is TGTGCCAGCAGCCCGGAGATATGGGATTCACCCCTCCACTTT. It is translated as CASSPEIWDSPLHF.

This clonotype was observed a few times. This chain connects TRBV5-1 to TRBJ2-7; D is unclear. The CDR3 is 15 residues long. V shed 0 bases and J shed 2 bases, with 12 bases lying between them. The germline gives CDR1 SGHRS, CDR2 YFSETQ. As DNA, the CDR3 is TGCGCCAGCAGCTTGGAGGGAATCGGGCCCTACGAGCAGTACTTC. This translates into CASSLEGIGPYEQYF.

The table lists this clonotype with a few counts. This rearrangement joins TRBV2 to TRBJ1-3; D ambiguous. CDR1 is SNHLY and CDR2 is FYNNEI in the germline V gene. Trimming shortened V by 3 bases and J by 0 bases, and 15 bases separated the two germline ends. The CDR3 runs to 17 residues. The CDR3 sequence is CASSEGNGFFSGNTIYF. CDR3 in DNA: TGTGCCAGCAGTGAGGGGAATGGGTTTTTCTCTGGAAACACCATATATTTT.

This clonotype was found many times. CDR3 protein: CASSLAGSGGATDTQYF. The CDR3 nucleotides read TGTGCCAGCAGCTTGGCCGGGAGCGGGGGGGCCACAGATACGCAGTATTTT. The V and J genes are TRBV5-5 and TRBJ2-3, with 10 bases that match TRBD2. The V and J ends lost 0 bases and 2 bases, in that order; junction bases with no gene match: 6. Germline V gene lookup returns CDR1 SGHKS and CDR2 YYEKEE (reference sequence). The CDR3 is 17 residues long.

The table lists this clonotype with many counts. The chain has TRBV28 and TRBJ2-4, with TRBD1 matching over 9 bases. With V trimmed by 4 bases and J by 1 base, 8 bases remained unmatched. The germline V gene encodes CDR1 MDHEN and CDR2 SYDVKM. CDR3 length equals 17 residues. The CDR3 loop reads CASSSQTGGFAKNIQYF. CDR3 nucleotide sequence: TGTGCCAGCAGTTCCCAAACAGGGGGCTTCGCCAAAAACATTCAGTACTTC.

Note on this clonotype: A much more abundant neighbour one base away suggests this may be a read error. The chain joins TRBV7-2 to TRBJ2-1, with TRBD2 as a possible D gene (6 bases). Germline-derived CDR1 and CDR2 are SGHTA and FQGNSA. The CDR3 covers 13 residues. CDR3 protein: CVSSFGGSLEQFF. CDR3 in DNA: TGTGTCAGCAGCTTCGGGGGTTCCCTTGAGCAGTTCTTC.

Many counts were recorded for this clonotype. The chain uses TRBV7-6 and TRBJ2-1; 12 bases are shared with TRBD2. V gave up 1 base and J gave up 5 bases; unmatched junction bases: 6. Germline CDR1 reads SGHVS; CDR2 reads FNYEAQ. The CDR3 is 17 amino acids. This CDR3 reads CASSLGGLAGRNNEQFF. Here the CDR3 DNA reads TGTGCCAGCAGCTTAGGAGGACTAGCGGGGCGAAACAATGAGCAGTTCTTC.

This clonotype has a count of ten or more. This chain uses TRBV6-4 with TRBJ2-1; 7 nucleotides line up with TRBD1. Germline V gives CDR1 MRHNA, CDR2 SNTAGT. The CDR3 covers 17 residues. Losses at the gene ends were 2 bases for V and 2 bases for J; bases not matched to a gene: 9. This CDR3 is CASSDVAGGSPYNEQFF. In DNA, the CDR3 is TGTGCCAGCAGTGACGTGGCAGGGGGTTCGCCCTACAATGAGCAGTTCTTC.

The rearrangement uses TRBV20-1 and TRBJ2-2, with 12 bases matching TRBD2. CDR1 and CDR2 (germline): DFQATT, SNEGSKA (reference sequence). The CDR3 runs 15 residues. V lost 6 bases, J lost 1 base, and 3 bases stayed unmatched. The CDR3 sequence: CSATTSGGNTGELFF. As DNA, the CDR3 is TGCAGTGCCACGACTAGCGGGGGGAACACCGGGGAGCTGTTTTTT.

In its sample, this clonotype was seen a few times. The chain recombines TRBV20-1 with TRBJ2-1; D may correspond to TRBD1 or TRBD2 (6 bases each). CDR3 size: 14 residues. Germline V gene sequence: CDR1 DFQATT, CDR2 SNEGSKA (reference sequence). V lost 6 bases and J 8 bases, leaving 20 bases between the germline ends. The CDR3 DNA follows: TGCAGTGCGAGGAAGGGGGGCCCAAGCGATGAGCAGTTCTTC. It is translated as CSARKGGPSDEQFF.

In its sample, this clonotype was seen a few times. The chain carries TRBV6-1 and TRBJ1-5; D gene uncertain. The length of the CDR3 is 13 residues. V lost 1 base to trimming and J lost 4 bases, with 5 bases between them. The V gene's germline CDR1 is MNHNS and CDR2 SASEGT. CDR3 sequence (DNA): TGTGCCAGCAGTGAAGTCGGAAATCAGCCCCAGCATTTT. Translation gives CASSEVGNQPQHF.